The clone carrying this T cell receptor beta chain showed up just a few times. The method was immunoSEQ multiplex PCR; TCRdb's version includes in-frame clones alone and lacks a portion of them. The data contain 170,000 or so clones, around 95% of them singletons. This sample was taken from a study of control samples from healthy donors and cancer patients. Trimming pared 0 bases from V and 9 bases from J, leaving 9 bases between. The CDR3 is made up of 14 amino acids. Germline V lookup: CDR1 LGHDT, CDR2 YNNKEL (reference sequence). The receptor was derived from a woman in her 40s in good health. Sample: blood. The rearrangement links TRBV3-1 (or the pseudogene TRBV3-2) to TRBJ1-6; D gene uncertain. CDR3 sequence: CASSQDQDSSPLHF. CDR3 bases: TGTGCCAGCAGCCAAGACCAAGATAGTTCACCCCTCCACTTT.